These T cell receptor beta chains were read from a single sample in a study of OX40 agonist ivuxolimab in advanced cancers. Sequenced by immunoSEQ multiplex PCR; TCRdb stores in-frame clones only, minus some. The profile shows nearly 70,000 clones, 85% of them singletons. Sample: CD4+ or CD8+ T cells sorted from blood, taken in a trial of the OX40 agonist ivuxolimab. These receptors came from an adult with an advanced solid tumor such as melanoma, head and neck, liver or kidney cancer. The CDR3 runs from the conserved cysteine through the conserved F or W. D genes are given only for firm matches. Clone size appears in some rows only: once, few, many, or a class for an expanded clone.

TGTGCCAGCAGCTTAGGTGGTAGCGGGGCGGAAAGCACAGATACGCAGTATTTT,CASSLGGSGAESTDTQYF,NA,TRBD2,TRBV11-3,TRBJ2-3
TGTGCCAGCAGCCCGAGACAGGGGACCCCCCCAGATACGCAGTATTTT,CASSPRQGTPPDTQYF,NA,TRBD1,TRBV6-4,TRBJ2-3
TGTGCCAGCAGATGGCTTCCCTCTAGATACGGGAGTTTTAATGAAAAACTGTTTTTT,CASRWLPSRYGSFNEKLFF,NA,NA,TRBV4-2,TRBJ1-4
TGTGCCAGCAGTTACTCGATAACGGCCGGTGAGACCCAGTACTTC,CASSYSITAGETQYF,NA,NA,TRBV6-5,TRBJ2-5
TGCGCCAGCAGCCAAGGATCAGGGGGGGAGACCCAGTACTTC,CASSQGSGGETQYF,NA,NA,TRBV4-3,TRBJ2-5
TGTGCCAGCAGTGACGGCAGGAATAGCAATCAGCCCCAGCATTTT,CASSDGRNSNQPQHF,NA,NA,TRBV2,TRBJ1-5
TGTGCCAGCAGTACACAGGGTGAGCCCCAGCATTTT,CASSTQGEPQHF,NA,NA,TRBV6-5,TRBJ1-5
TGTGCCAGCAGCTTGGACAGGGACCAGCCCCAGCATTTT,CASSLDRDQPQHF,NA,NA,TRBV5-4,TRBJ1-5
TGTGCCAGCAGCTCCTCGGGCTCTGGGGCCAACGTCCTGACTTTC,CASSSSGSGANVLTF,NA,NA,TRBV2,TRBJ2-6
TGTGCCAGCAGTTTTTTATGGGCCTCGGGGAACACTGAAGCTTTCTTT,CASSFLWASGNTEAFF,NA,NA,TRBV28,TRBJ1-1
TGTGCCAGCAGTTCCGGACAGGGGTGGGGTGAGCAGTTCTTC,CASSSGQGWGEQFF,NA,TRBD1,TRBV27,TRBJ2-1
TGTGCCAGCAGTTTACCCAGGGGGCCCAACACCTTC,CASSLPRGPNTF,NA,TRBD1,TRBV28,TRBJ1-2
TGTGCCAGCTCAGCTAGAGACAGGGCCCCCGTTGGCTACACCTTC,CASSARDRAPVGYTF,NA,TRBD1,TRBV18,TRBJ1-2
TGTGCCAGCAGTCAAGACAGGGGACCTTCTGGAAACACCATATATTTT,CASSQDRGPSGNTIYF,NA,TRBD1,TRBV28,TRBJ1-3
TGTGCCAGCTGGGAGGGTGGAGAGCAGTACTTC,CASWEGGEQYF,NA,TRBD2,TRBV27,TRBJ2-7
TGTGCCAGCAGAGACGGGACAGGGAGGAACACTGAAGCTTTCTTT,CASRDGTGRNTEAFF,NA,TRBD1,TRBV7-2,TRBJ1-1
TGTGCCAGCAGTACGGGCTATGGCTACACCTTC,CASSTGYGYTF,NA,NA,TRBV28,TRBJ1-2
TGTGCCAGCAGTTTATCCGGGGCTGGGAAGGGTTCCCAGCATTTT,CASSLSGAGKGSQHF,few,NA,TRBV27,TRBJ1-5
TGCGCCAGCAGCCAAGATCCCCTAGCAGACAATGAGCAGTTCTTC,CASSQDPLADNEQFF,NA,NA,TRBV4-3,TRBJ2-1
TGTGCCAGCAGCTATAGCGGGGAGCAGTACTTC,CASSYSGEQYF,NA,TRBD2,TRBV7-2,TRBJ2-7
TGCGCCAGCAGCCCTCTTGAAGGGATCAATGAGCAGTTCTTC,CASSPLEGINEQFF,NA,NA,TRBV4-1,TRBJ2-1
TGTGCTAGTGGTTTGCAAACAGGGGCCAGGGTTTACGAGCAGTACTTC,CASGLQTGARVYEQYF,NA,TRBD1,TRBV12-5,TRBJ2-7
TGCGCCAGCAGCGCAAGCGGTCTGGAGGGGAACGAAAAACTGTTTTTT,CASSASGLEGNEKLFF,NA,NA,TRBV4-1,TRBJ1-4
TGCGCCAGCAGCTTGGATACAGGGTCGGGCACTGAAGCTTTCTTT,CASSLDTGSGTEAFF,NA,NA,TRBV5-1,TRBJ1-1
TGTGCCAGCACATGGATGGGGGAGACCCAGTACTTC,CASTWMGETQYF,NA,NA,TRBV2,TRBJ2-5
TGTGCCAGCTCGCTGGGACGGATCAGGACCGGGGAGCTGTTTTTT,CASSLGRIRTGELFF,NA,NA,TRBV18,TRBJ2-2
TGTGCCAGCAGTTATTTATTCACGAACACCGGGGAGCTGTTTTTT,CASSYLFTNTGELFF,NA,NA,TRBV5-6,TRBJ2-2
TGTGCCAGCAGCCAGGGGCTGGTTGGCCTAGCGGGGGACTACGAGCAGTACTTC,CASSQGLVGLAGDYEQYF,NA,TRBD2,TRBV11-2,TRBJ2-7
TGTGCCAGCAGTGAAATATGGACAGGCGGAAACACCATATATTTT,CASSEIWTGGNTIYF,NA,TRBD1,TRBV6-1,TRBJ1-3
TGTGCCAGCAGCTTAGACGGTTTTAACTATGGCTACACCTTC,CASSLDGFNYGYTF,NA,NA,TRBV9,TRBJ1-2
TGTGCCAGCAGCACGTGGACTAGCGGAGACTACAATGAGCAGTTCTTC,CASSTWTSGDYNEQFF,few,TRBD2,TRBV11-3,TRBJ2-1
TGCGCCAGCAGCCAAGATCTGGGGCAGGGATGGAACTATGGCTACACCTTC,CASSQDLGQGWNYGYTF,NA,NA,TRBV4-3,TRBJ1-2
TGTGCCAGCTCATGGTCGCTGGCCAATGAGCAGTTCTTC,CASSWSLANEQFF,once,NA,TRBV18,TRBJ2-1
TGCAGCGTTGTAGCCGGTCAGGGGGCCTACGAGCAGTACTTC,CSVVAGQGAYEQYF,NA,TRBD1,TRBV29-1,TRBJ2-7
TGTGCCAGCAGCCAATTAGGGCAGGAAACCTATGGCTACACCTTC,CASSQLGQETYGYTF,NA,NA,TRBV14,TRBJ1-2
TGTGCCAGCAGCTTAGGGACTAGCGGGGGGCCGGGTAGAGAGACCCAGTACTTC,CASSLGTSGGPGRETQYF,NA,TRBD2,TRBV7-2,TRBJ2-5
TGTGCCAGCAGCCCCCCCCTAGCGGGAGGGGGGAATGAGCAGTTCTTC,CASSPPLAGGGNEQFF,once,TRBD2,TRBV11-3,TRBJ2-1
TGTGCCACTTCTCAGGGAATGGACACCGGGGAGCTGTTTTTT,CATSQGMDTGELFF,NA,NA,TRBV6-6,TRBJ2-2
TGTGCCAGCAGTTTACAGGGGGCTGAAGGCAATCAGCCCCAGCATTTT,CASSLQGAEGNQPQHF,NA,TRBD1,TRBV27,TRBJ1-5
TGTGCCATCAGTGAGGGCAGGGGAAGCAATCAGCCCCAGCATTTT,CAISEGRGSNQPQHF,NA,NA,TRBV10-3,TRBJ1-5